The text below deals with one T cell receptor beta chain. The sample originates from a study of T-cell memory formation after mild COVID-19. Via MiXCR, TCRdb re-called the 5' RACE reads, giving one row per CDR3 protein. The sample gives approximately 400,000 distinct CDR3 sequences, roughly 24% of which show up once; 8.8% is in the top ten. This receptor was taken from an adult woman who had mild COVID-19 (a few samples of this study predate the infection). Cell type and time point are not known. Sequencing was done on a sample of PBMCs or a T cell subset sorted from them (not recorded which).

CDR3 DNA sequence: TGTGCCAGTAGTATACCAGGGTATGGCTACACCTTC. Its protein is CASSIPGYGYTF. The chain recombines TRBV19 with TRBJ1-2, with D tentatively TRBD1 (5 bases). The CDR3 has 12 amino acids. The ends were cut back, 2 bases at V and 5 bases at J, with 6 bases in the middle. The germline V gene has CDR1 LNHDA and CDR2 SQIVND (reference sequence).